The next 8 T cell receptor beta chains were all read from a single sample in a study of T cell responses to AZD1222 COVID-19 vaccine. Profiled with immunoSEQ multiplex PCR; TCRdb holds only in-frame clones, not every one. The repertoire has about 130,000 clones, just over 85% of them found once; the top ten carry more than 10%. Source: peripheral blood, taken on day 0 of AZD1222 vaccination. The receptor set was obtained from an adult in good health.

V and J are TRBV7-3 and TRBJ2-2, with D unclear. This CDR3 contains 14 residues. Trimming shortened V by 0 bases and J by 1 base, and 3 bases separated the two germline ends. The V gene's germline CDR1 is SGHTA and CDR2 FQGTGA. The CDR3 nucleotides are TGTGCCAGCAGCTTAACGCGGAACACCGGGGAGCTGTTTTTT. It encodes CASSLTRNTGELFF.

This clone was recorded a few times. The chain has TRBV18 and TRBJ1-1; the D gene is possibly TRBD1 (6 bases). The CDR3 runs 14 residues. CDR1 and CDR2 (germline): KGHSH, LQKENI. The ends were cut back, 5 bases at V and 5 bases at J, with 15 bases in the middle. The CDR3: CASSSQGLGTEAFF. The CDR3 DNA sequence: TGTGCCAGCTCATCACAGGGATTAGGTACTGAAGCTTTCTTT.

The chain uses TRBV4-1 and TRBJ2-1; 8 bases line up with TRBD2. Germline CDR1 and CDR2: MGHRA and YSYEKL. CDR3 size: 16 residues. With V trimmed by 1 base and J by 4 bases, 6 bases remained unmatched. This chain's CDR3 is CASSQVPGGGYNEQFF. CDR3 nucleotide sequence: TGCGCCAGCAGCCAAGTACCAGGCGGGGGGTACAATGAGCAGTTCTTC.

The genes are TRBV19 and TRBJ2-3; unclear D gene. The CDR3 has 14 residues. Germline V lookup: CDR1 LNHDA, CDR2 SQIVND (reference sequence). The V gene lost 3 bases and the J gene lost 4 bases, with 11 bases spanning the gap. This chain's CDR3 is CASSIEVIADTQYF. Here the CDR3 DNA reads TGTGCCAGTAGTATCGAGGTTATTGCAGATACGCAGTATTTT.

The chain links TRBV23-1 to TRBJ1-4; D might be TRBD1 (6 bases). TRBV23-1 is reported as an ORF; its role is uncertain. The CDR3 covers 20 residues. Trimming left V 1 base short and J 0 bases short, with 21 bases between. The CDR3 spells CASSQLDWTDILATNEKLFF. The CDR3 DNA reads as TGCGCCAGCAGTCAATTGGACTGGACAGATATTCTCGCAACTAATGAAAAACTGTTTTTT.

The V call is TRBV27, the J call TRBJ2-3; 9 bases are shared with TRBD1. Germline V gives CDR1 MNHEY, CDR2 SMNVEV (reference sequence). Losses at the gene ends were 4 bases for V and 4 bases for J; bases not matched to a gene: 6. The CDR3 has 15 residues. Here the CDR3 reads CASSSIRQGADTQYF. CDR3 DNA: TGTGCCAGCAGTTCCATACGACAGGGGGCAGATACGCAGTATTTT.

V gene TRBV6-2 or TRBV6-3 combines with J gene TRBJ2-3; weak D call: TRBD2 (5 bases). This CDR3 region has 15 residues. The V and J ends lost 2 bases and 3 bases respectively, with 12 bases between them. In germline, CDR1 is MNHEY, CDR2 SVGEGT. In DNA form, the CDR3 reads TGTGCCAGCAGTTACCGGGGAGATTGGACAGATACGCAGTATTTT. Encoded protein: CASSYRGDWTDTQYF.

This chain joins TRBV29-1 and TRBJ1-4; D call uncertain. There are 15 residues in the CDR3. Germline assignment: CDR1 SQVTM and CDR2 ANQGSEA. V was shortened by 0 bases and J by 7 bases, with 15 bases between the two germline ends. This CDR3 reads CSVEDLANGGEKLFF. The CDR3 DNA reads as TGCAGCGTTGAAGACCTAGCCAACGGCGGTGAAAAACTGTTTTTT.